The 32 T cell receptor beta chains below come from one sample, sequenced in a study of stem cell transplantation in POMP-related autoinflammatory disease. Clones were sequenced by immunoSEQ multiplex PCR, and TCRdb holds only the in-frame ones, with some missing. In the table there are 20,000 to 30,000 clones, 80% to 85% of which are singletons. The input for sequencing was CD4+ T cells from PBMCs, taken before stem cell transplantation. The receptors shown here come from a human donor with POMP-related autoinflammation and immune dysregulation (PRAID).

This rearrangement joins TRBV19 to TRBJ1-3; tentative D call: TRBD1 (5 bases). Between the trimmed V and J ends, which lost 3 bases and 0 bases, there was a span of 12 bases. From germline, CDR1 is LNHDA and CDR2 SQIVND (reference sequence). The CDR3 length is 16 residues. In DNA form, the CDR3 reads TGTGCCAGTAGTATCGCAGGGACGAACTCTGGAAACACCATATATTTT. Translated, it gives CASSIAGTNSGNTIYF.

The chain couples TRBV5-1 to TRBJ2-7; 13 bases fit TRBD2. V was pared by 2 bases and J by 2 bases, with 7 bases of the junction left unmatched. CDR1 is SGHRS and CDR2 is YFSETQ in the germline V gene. The CDR3 runs 17 residues. CDR3 sequence (DNA): TGCGCCAGCAGCTTACTAGCGGGAGGGGGTCGCACCTACGAGCAGTACTTC. Its protein product is CASSLLAGGGRTYEQYF.

V usage is TRBV30 and J usage is TRBJ2-1; a weak D match, TRBD2 (5 bases). Germline CDR1 and CDR2: GTSNPN and SVGIG (reference sequence). This CDR3 has 16 residues. Trimming pared 2 bases from V and 4 bases from J, leaving 18 bases between. This CDR3 reads CAWSPPLSGKYNEQFF. The CDR3 region has the DNA TGTGCCTGGAGTCCTCCCTTAAGCGGAAAGTACAATGAGCAGTTCTTC. Based on the CDR3 plus reference TRBV30 and TRBJ2-1, the full variable domain is SQTIHQWPATLVQPVGSPLSLECTVEGTSNPNLYWYRQAAGRGLQLLFYSVGIGQISSEVPQNLSASRPQDRQFILSSKKLLLSDSGFYLCAWSPPLSGKYNEQFFGPGTRLTVL.

The genes are TRBV7-6 and TRBJ2-3; possible D gene TRBD1, 6 bases. This CDR3 has 14 amino acids. CDR1 SGHVS and CDR2 FNYEAQ come from the germline V gene. Trimming removed 4 bases from V and 2 bases from J, with 10 bases in between. CDR3 sequence: CASSSGGVTDTQYF. CDR3 DNA sequence: TGTGCCAGCAGCTCTGGGGGCGTCACAGATACGCAGTATTTT.

V gene TRBV7-6 combines with J gene TRBJ1-1; no clear D. The V and J ends lost 5 bases and 1 base respectively, with 14 bases between them. Germline V lookup: CDR1 SGHVS, CDR2 FNYEAQ. The CDR3 covers 15 residues. The chain's CDR3 is CASSAEVWGNTEAFF. The CDR3 region has the DNA TGTGCCAGCAGCGCGGAAGTCTGGGGGAACACTGAAGCTTTCTTT.

The gene calls are TRBV28 and TRBJ2-3; D uncertain. The V end lost 5 bases, the J end lost 5 bases, and 14 bases lay between the germline ends. The length of the CDR3 is 14 residues. Per the germline V gene, CDR1 is MDHEN and CDR2 is SYDVKM. This CDR3 is CASSAPTTGDTQYF. In DNA form, the CDR3 reads TGTGCCAGCAGTGCCCCCACTACTGGAGATACGCAGTATTTT.

The rearrangement joins TRBV30 to TRBJ1-2; D is perhaps TRBD1 (5 bases). The germline V gene encodes CDR1 GTSNPN and CDR2 SVGIG (reference sequence). The V end was cut by 6 bases, the J end by 6 bases, with 17 bases between. CDR3 length: 13 amino acids. Here the CDR3 DNA reads TGTGCCTGTCCTCTCCAGGGTACGGATGGCTACACCTTC. Encoded protein: CACPLQGTDGYTF.

The CDR3 DNA is TGCGCCAGCAGCCAAGTGGCACCCAGCTCTGGGGCCAACGTCCTGACTTTC. Protein product: CASSQVAPSSGANVLTF. The chain recombines TRBV4-1 with TRBJ2-6, with D unresolved. The CDR3 is 17 amino acids. Looked up from germline, CDR1 is MGHRA and CDR2 is YSYEKL. V lost 1 base and J lost 0, with 10 bases in between.

This chain uses TRBV9 with TRBJ1-2; D is ambiguous. From germline, CDR1 is SGDLS and CDR2 YYNGEE. Trimming removed 0 bases at V and 6 bases at J, with 6 bases between. This CDR3 is 12 amino acids long. The CDR3 loop reads CASSVGKDGYTF. The CDR3 nucleotides are TGTGCCAGCAGCGTAGGTAAGGATGGCTACACCTTC.

CDR3 nucleotides: TGTGCCAGCAGCTTATCCCGGGGAGCGCAAGAGACCCAGTACTTC. Protein sequence: CASSLSRGAQETQYF. V and J are TRBV11-1 and TRBJ2-5; maybe TRBD2 (5 bases). V was shortened by 2 bases and J by 2 bases, with 12 bases between the two germline ends. The CDR3 consists of 15 residues. CDR1 is SGHAT and CDR2 is FQDESV in the germline V gene (reference sequence). The entire variable domain, with the rest obtained from reference TRBV11-1 and TRBJ2-5, is as follows: EAEVAQSPRYKITEKSQAVAFWCDPISGHATLYWYRQILGQGPELLVQFQDESVVDDSQLPKDRFSAERLKGVDSTLKIQPAELGDSAMYLCASSLSRGAQETQYFGPGTRLLVL.

This clone was detected only a few times. The gene calls are TRBV4-2 and TRBJ2-1, with a possible D match to TRBD1 (6 bases). The CDR3 sequence is 15 residues long. CDR1 LGHNA and CDR2 YNFKEQ come from the germline V gene. V gave up 4 bases and J gave up 2 bases, with 12 bases separating them. CDR3 region: CASSRERTAYNEQFF. The DNA for the CDR3 is TGTGCCAGCAGCCGAGAACGGACAGCCTACAATGAGCAGTTCTTC.

In this sample, this clone turned up once. The chain links TRBV30 to TRBJ1-4; 11 positions agree with TRBD1. Germline CDR1 is GTSNPN and CDR2 is SVGIG (reference sequence). The V gene end was trimmed by 5 bases and the J gene end by 6 bases; junction bases not matched to a gene: 5. The CDR3 consists of 14 residues. CDR3 sequence: CAWGQGARYEKLFF. CDR3 coding DNA: TGTGCCTGGGGACAGGGGGCGCGGTATGAAAAACTGTTTTTT.

This chain uses TRBV7-2 with TRBJ2-2; 8 nucleotides line up with TRBD2. Germline values: CDR1 SGHTA, CDR2 FQGNSA. After removal of 2 bases from V and 3 bases from J, the junction contained 2 bases not matched to a gene. CDR3 size: 15 residues. This chain's CDR3 is CASSLLAGHTGELFF. Here the CDR3 DNA reads TGTGCCAGCAGCTTACTAGCGGGTCACACCGGGGAGCTGTTTTTT.

The rearrangement links TRBV5-3 to TRBJ1-5; D gene unclear. TRBV5-3 is an ORF; its function is uncertain. This CDR3 region has 15 residues. V lost 0 bases to trimming and J lost 4 bases, with 11 bases between them. The CDR3 sequence is CARSLGPLANQPQHF. DNA for the CDR3: TGTGCCAGAAGCTTGGGGCCACTAGCTAATCAGCCCCAGCATTTT.

The V gene is TRBV4-1, the J gene TRBJ1-4; no reliable D call. This CDR3 region has 14 residues. The V end was cut by 1 base, the J end by 8 bases, with 11 bases between. The germline gives CDR1 MGHRA, CDR2 YSYEKL. The CDR3 loop is CASSQVGLGEKLFF. Here the CDR3 DNA reads TGCGCCAGCAGCCAAGTTGGGTTAGGAGAAAAACTGTTTTTT.

This chain connects TRBV6-5 to TRBJ1-1; D gene ambiguous. The CDR3 length is 13 residues. In germline, CDR1 is MNHEY, CDR2 SVGAGI. Deletions cut 4 bases from V and 3 bases from J, with 9 bases between. Here the CDR3 DNA reads TGTGCCAGCAGTTTTCTTATTGACACTGAAGCTTTCTTT. This translates into CASSFLIDTEAFF.

The chain joins TRBV7-6 to TRBJ2-1; 9 nucleotides align to TRBD2. From germline, CDR1 is SGHVS and CDR2 FNYEAQ. The CDR3 extends over 22 amino acids. The junction had 21 bases not matched to a gene; V was cut back by 3 bases and J by 0 bases. The CDR3 region is CASSFLPRLPSGVASSYNEQFF. The DNA for the CDR3 is TGTGCCAGCAGCTTCCTCCCCCGACTCCCTAGCGGGGTCGCCAGCTCCTACAATGAGCAGTTCTTC.

The chain is built from TRBV7-8 and TRBJ1-3; D is perhaps TRBD1 (5 bases). Germline assignment: CDR1 SGHVS and CDR2 FQNEAQ. CDR3 length: 16 amino acids. V was clipped by 3 bases and J by 0 bases, with 12 bases between them. The CDR3 protein is CASSFVGRTSGNTIYF. The CDR3 region has the DNA TGTGCCAGCAGCTTCGTGGGACGGACCTCTGGAAACACCATATATTTT.

V is TRBV30 and J is TRBJ1-2; D is perhaps TRBD1 (6 bases). In germline, CDR1 is GTSNPN, CDR2 SVGIG (reference sequence). Trimming cost V 2 bases and J 0 bases, with 16 bases left between them. The CDR3 loop spans 16 amino acids. Here the CDR3 DNA reads TGTGCCTGGAGTTGGGGGGCAGTCCCAGCTAACTATGGCTACACCTTC. This sequence encodes CAWSWGAVPANYGYTF.

The chain is built from TRBV10-2 and TRBJ1-2; perhaps TRBD1 as D (5 bases). Germline V gene sequence: CDR1 WSHSY, CDR2 SAAADI. Trimming left V 4 bases short and J 8 bases short, with 17 bases between. The CDR3 sequence is 14 residues long. The DNA of the CDR3 is TGCGCCAGCAGTGTAACCAGGGCGGTAAGCGGCTACACCTTC. Translating it yields CASSVTRAVSGYTF.

J is TRBJ1-2 and V is TRBV11-2; 8 bases align to TRBD1. There are 16 residues in the CDR3. Germline lookup yields CDR1 SGHAT and CDR2 FQNNGV. V lost 4 bases to trimming and J lost 6 bases; unmatched junction nucleotides: 13. CDR3 nucleotides: TGTGCCAGCAGCTGGAAGATCGGGACAGGACATGATGGCTACACCTTC. This codes for CASSWKIGTGHDGYTF.

V gene TRBV2 combines with J gene TRBJ1-1; D is ambiguous. Looked up from germline, CDR1 is SNHLY and CDR2 is FYNNEI. The CDR3 runs 14 residues. The V and J ends lost 5 bases and 0 bases respectively, with 10 bases between them. CDR3 sequence reads: CASSHYGLNTEAFF. CDR3 in DNA: TGTGCCAGCAGTCATTACGGCCTGAACACTGAAGCTTTCTTT. Supplemented by reference TRBV2 and TRBJ1-1, the full variable domain reads EPEVTQTPSHQVTQMGQEVILRCVPISNHLYFYWYRQILGQKVEFLVSFYNNEISEKSEIFDDQFSVERPDGSNFTLKIRSTKLEDSAMYFCASSHYGLNTEAFFGQGTRLTVV.

This chain joins TRBV27 and TRBJ2-1, with D unclear. The germline V gene encodes CDR1 MNHEY and CDR2 SMNVEV (reference sequence). Trimming stripped 6 bases from V and 1 base from J, with 16 bases between. The CDR3 is 16 residues long. DNA for the CDR3: TGTGCCAGCAGGTTAGCCGCGGCACGGTCCTACAATGAGCAGTTCTTC. Its translation is CASRLAAARSYNEQFF.

This rearrangement joins TRBV21-1 to TRBJ2-7; the table names TRBD1, a call not compared with the DNA. TRBV21-1 is a documented pseudogene. The CDR3 spans 11 residues. CDR3 region: CASVQGYEQYF. For the CDR3, the DNA is TGTGCCAGCGTACAGGGCTACGAGCAGTACTTC.

This chain uses TRBV5-4 with TRBJ2-3, with 9 bases fitting TRBD1. This CDR3 is built from 16 residues. V trimming: 0 bases; J trimming: 3 bases; junction bases outside the gene matches: 5. CDR1 is SGHNT, CDR2 YYREEE, per germline (reference sequence). The CDR3 sequence is CASSLAFGTGTDTQYF. CDR3 bases: TGTGCCAGCAGCTTGGCTTTTGGGACAGGGACAGATACGCAGTATTTT.

This clone occurred a few times. The chain recombines TRBV6-5 with TRBJ1-2, with 9 bases fitting TRBD1. With 0 bases clipped from V and 5 bases from J, the junction kept 1 base outside the gene matches. The germline V gene has CDR1 MNHEY and CDR2 SVGAGI. The CDR3 spans 14 residues. The CDR3 sequence is CASSYSTGGYGYTF. The CDR3 coding sequence is TGTGCCAGCAGTTACTCGACAGGGGGGTATGGCTACACCTTC.

CDR3 residues: CASSFLTRGHAGNQPQHF. CDR3 sequence (DNA): TGTGCCAGCAGTTTCCTGACCAGGGGGCATGCGGGCAATCAGCCCCAGCATTTT. The rearrangement links TRBV28 to TRBJ1-5, with 8 bases lining up with TRBD1. V lost 3 bases and J lost 2; bases outside the gene matches: 12. In germline, CDR1 is MDHEN, CDR2 SYDVKM. This CDR3 is built from 18 residues.

This clone turned up a few times. This sequence joins TRBV5-4 and TRBJ1-2, with D hard to call. Deletions cut 0 bases from V and 8 bases from J, with 8 bases between. The CDR3 has 12 amino acids. Germline V CDR1 and CDR2: SGHNT, YYREEE (reference sequence). CDR3 in amino acids: CASSLVRAGYTF. DNA for the CDR3: TGTGCCAGCAGCTTGGTCCGGGCCGGCTACACCTTC.

V is TRBV11-3 and J is TRBJ2-2, with D maybe TRBD2 (6 bases). The CDR3 is 13 amino acids. The germline V and J ends were trimmed by 8 bases and 0 bases, with 7 bases remaining between them. CDR1 and CDR2 (germline): SGHNT, YENEEA. CDR3 loop: CASGRTNTGELFF. The CDR3 bases are TGTGCCAGCGGGAGGACGAACACCGGGGAGCTGTTTTTT.

This chain uses TRBV10-2 with TRBJ2-3; 8 bases agree with TRBD2. CDR3 length: 13 residues. With 7 bases clipped from V and 4 bases from J, the junction kept 4 bases outside the gene matches. Germline V lookup: CDR1 WSHSY, CDR2 SAAADI. The CDR3 here is CASTVGRADTQYF. The CDR3 DNA sequence: TGCGCCAGCACGGTCGGGAGGGCAGATACGCAGTATTTT.

The V call is TRBV10-3, the J call TRBJ1-3; D not resolved. Germline V gene data show CDR1 as ENHRY and CDR2 as SYGVKD. The CDR3 extends over 15 amino acids. With 2 bases removed from V and 0 bases from J, the gap between germline ends came to 8 bases. CDR3 amino acids: CAISEPSYSGNTIYF. CDR3 in DNA: TGTGCCATCAGTGAGCCGAGTTACTCTGGAAACACCATATATTTT.

The gene calls are TRBV19 and TRBJ2-1; D possibly matches TRBD1 or TRBD2 (6 bases each). The CDR3 covers 20 residues. CDR1 and CDR2 (germline): LNHDA, SQIVND (reference sequence). V shed 7 bases and J shed 0 bases, with 28 bases lying between them. The CDR3 region is CASKGGRGQPDLSSYNEQFF. The CDR3 nucleotides are TGTGCCAGTAAGGGGGGTAGGGGCCAACCCGATCTGAGCTCCTACAATGAGCAGTTCTTC.